The 15 T cell receptor beta chains listed next were all sequenced from one sample in a study of cytomegalovirus exposure and HLA in healthy donors. Amplification used 60 Vbeta primers and 13 Jbeta primers. Repertoires were generated with immunoSEQ multiplex PCR, while TCRdb's copy carries only in-frame clones and drops some. The sample records about 160,000 clones, 60% to 80% being singletons. The specimen sequenced was PBMCs. The receptors stem from a man in his sixties in good health and CMV-seronegative.

The rearrangement links TRBV7-2 to TRBJ2-5, with 9 positions matching TRBD1. The germline V gene has CDR1 SGHTA and CDR2 FQGNSA. This CDR3 has 15 residues. Losses at the gene ends were 5 bases for V and 5 bases for J; bases not matched to a gene: 9. CDR3 in amino acids: CASSPKDRGSETQYF. The CDR3 coding sequence is TGTGCCAGCAGCCCTAAAGACAGGGGGTCTGAGACCCAGTACTTC.

The rearrangement joins TRBV6-5 to TRBJ1-6, with a tentative D call TRBD1 (5 bases). Germline lookup yields CDR1 MNHEY and CDR2 SVGAGI. The CDR3 extends over 14 amino acids. Trimming cost V 2 bases and J 14 bases, with 16 bases left between them. The CDR3 sequence: CASSYQQAPKSLHF. The CDR3 DNA sequence: TGTGCCAGCAGTTACCAACAGGCCCCCAAATCCCTCCACTTT.

Only a few counts were recorded for this clone. The J gene is TRBJ1-5, the V gene TRBV7-9; D is unresolved. Trimming took 4 bases from V and 7 from J, leaving 11 bases between them. The CDR3 spans 13 residues. Germline V gene lookup returns CDR1 SEHNR and CDR2 FQNEAQ (reference sequence). CDR3 sequence (DNA): TGTGCCAGCAGCTCCCAGGAGGGCCAGCCCCAGCATTTT. Translated, it gives CASSSQEGQPQHF.

On this clone itself: This sample also contains other DNA sequences that code for the same CDR3. The chain combines TRBV29-1 with TRBJ1-3, with 8 bases that match TRBD1. This CDR3 has 12 residues. Germline assignment: CDR1 SQVTM and CDR2 ANQGSEA. The V segment lost 4 bases and the J segment 4 bases; nucleotides outside the gene matches: 0. In nucleotides, the CDR3 is TGCAGCGTTGGGACAGGGGGAAACACCATATATTTT. Amino acids: CSVGTGGNTIYF.

The chain has TRBV19 and TRBJ1-1; D call uncertain. CDR1 and CDR2 from the germline V gene are LNHDA and SQIVND (reference sequence). V gave up 4 bases and J gave up 1 base, with 7 bases separating them. This CDR3 is built from 13 residues. CDR3 sequence: CASSNPRNTEAFF. The DNA of the CDR3 is TGTGCCAGTAGTAACCCCAGGAACACTGAAGCTTTCTTT.

The rearrangement joins TRBV30 to TRBJ2-7, with D unclear. Per the germline V gene, CDR1 is GTSNPN and CDR2 is SVGIG (reference sequence). Trimming took 4 bases from V and 2 from J, leaving 15 bases between them. This CDR3 contains 14 residues. Here the CDR3 reads CAWIPPSRTYEQYF. The CDR3 region has the DNA TGTGCCTGGATCCCCCCCAGCAGGACCTACGAGCAGTACTTC.

A remark on this clone: The sample has other DNA sequences that encode this CDR3 too. For the CDR3, the DNA is TGTGCCAGCAGCAGGACTAGCGGGAGGGTATCCTACGAGCAGTACTTC. This translates into CASSRTSGRVSYEQYF. The V call is TRBV7-2, the J call TRBJ2-7; TRBD2 aligns across 15 bases. CDR3 length: 16 residues. Germline V CDR1 and CDR2: SGHTA, FQGNSA. Losses at the gene ends were 5 bases for V and 1 base for J; bases not matched to a gene: 3.

CDR3 sequence: CANKTGNLTGELFF. The CDR3 DNA follows: TGTGCCAACAAAACAGGGAACCTCACCGGGGAGCTGTTTTTT. V usage is TRBV19 and J usage is TRBJ2-2; D might be TRBD1 (6 bases). CDR3 length equals 14 residues. Trimming pared 10 bases from V and 4 bases from J, leaving 16 bases between. CDR1 LNHDA and CDR2 SQIVND come from the germline V gene (reference sequence).

The gene calls are TRBV9 and TRBJ1-2; 7 bases align to TRBD1. The V gene end was trimmed by 2 bases and the J gene end by 3 bases; junction bases not matched to a gene: 7. The CDR3 contains 15 residues. Germline V gene data show CDR1 as SGDLS and CDR2 as YYNGEE. The CDR3 loop is CASSVRGTDDYGYTF. The CDR3, as DNA: TGTGCCAGCAGCGTTCGAGGGACAGACGACTATGGCTACACCTTC.

The chain has TRBV30 and TRBJ2-3, with 10 bases identical to TRBD2. V dropped 3 bases and J dropped 1; count of bases not matched to a gene: 13. CDR1 is GTSNPN and CDR2 is SVGIG in the germline V gene (reference sequence). The CDR3 runs to 18 residues. The DNA of the CDR3 is TGTGCCTGGAGATCGGGACTAGCGTTTGGGGGGGGCACAGATACGCAGTATTTT. This sequence encodes CAWRSGLAFGGGTDTQYF.

The V gene is TRBV9, the J gene TRBJ2-7; possibly TRBD1 for D (6 bases). V was pared by 0 bases and J by 0 bases, with 10 bases between. The CDR3 is 15 amino acids. Germline CDR1 reads SGDLS; CDR2 reads YYNGEE. The CDR3 spells CASSVATGSSYEQYF. DNA of the CDR3: TGTGCCAGCAGCGTAGCCACAGGGAGCTCCTACGAGCAGTACTTC.

This chain links TRBV25-1 with TRBJ2-5; 7 nucleotides agree with TRBD2. The V and J ends lost 3 bases and 7 bases, in that order; junction bases with no gene match: 14. CDR1 and CDR2 from the germline V gene are MGHDK and SYGVNS. The CDR3 is 16 amino acids. The CDR3 region is CASSDGGDYKSGTQYF. The CDR3 DNA reads TGTGCCAGCAGTGATGGTGGGGACTATAAGTCGGGGACCCAGTACTTC. Combining the CDR3 with reference TRBV25-1 and TRBJ2-5 gives the whole variable domain EADIYQTPRYLVIGTGKKITLECSQTMGHDKMYWYQQDPGMELHLIHYSYGVNSTEKGDLSSESTVSRIRTEHFPLTLESARPSHTSQYLCASSDGGDYKSGTQYFGPGTRLLVL.

This sequence joins TRBV27 and TRBJ1-2; 8 bases align to TRBD1. The CDR3 length is 15 residues. Unmatched junction bases numbered 5, after V lost 5 bases and J lost 0 bases. The germline V gene has CDR1 MNHEY and CDR2 SMNVEV (reference sequence). In DNA form, the CDR3 reads TGTGCCAGCAGTCCAGGGGGCACCCCTAACTATGGCTACACCTTC. Translation gives CASSPGGTPNYGYTF.

The V call is TRBV5-4, the J call TRBJ2-3; 12 bases align to TRBD2. V lost 4 bases, J lost 5 bases, and 8 bases stayed unmatched. The CDR3 totals 16 residues. In germline, CDR1 is SGHNT, CDR2 YYREEE (reference sequence). The DNA for the CDR3 is TGTGCCAGCAGCCGCCGACTAGCGGGAGAGGTAGATACGCAGTATTTT. Protein sequence: CASSRRLAGEVDTQYF.

The CDR3 nucleotides are TGTGCCAGCAGCTTAGATCTAGCGGGAGCACGTGAGCAGTTCTTC. The encoded protein is CASSLDLAGAREQFF. The rearrangement uses TRBV5-6 and TRBJ2-1; TRBD2 agrees at 10 bases. The CDR3 is 15 amino acids. V lost 2 bases to trimming and J lost 9 bases; unmatched junction nucleotides: 8. Germline V lookup: CDR1 SGHDT, CDR2 YYEEEE.